The entry below gives a single T cell receptor beta chain sequence along with its context. Its antigen is not known. Measured with immunoSEQ multiplex PCR; TCRdb has only the in-frame clones, and not every one. This table lists some 150,000 clones. The sample is drawn from a study of T cell responses to AZD1222 COVID-19 vaccine. Study observations and caveats: Only after the peak T cell response were repertoires sampled.

The TCR sequence derives from an adult in good health. The sequenced sample consisted of peripheral blood.

The CDR3 here is CASRETGVSYEQYF. In DNA form, the CDR3 reads TGCGCCAGCAGGGAGACAGGGGTATCCTACGAGCAGTACTTC. This chain joins TRBV5-1 and TRBJ2-7; 8 nucleotides line up with TRBD1. Germline lookup yields CDR1 SGHRS and CDR2 YFSETQ. This CDR3 is built from 14 residues. J was trimmed by 1 base and V by 5 bases; bases with no gene match: 5.